These T cell receptor beta chains were read from a single sample in a study of shared clonotypes between healthy human individuals. The assay was immunoSEQ multiplex PCR, and TCRdb's table has in-frame clones only and misses some. This table holds millions of clones, approximately 95% found once. The sample was naive CD4+ T cells sorted from blood. The receptors come from a man younger than 35 in good health. Each CDR3 is given with its conserved first and last residue. The D gene is left open where the match is weak. Size values are once, few and many counts, or a class for expanded clones, and some rows have none.

CASSLAGGVFEKLFF	TGTGCCAGCAGCTTAGCGGGAGGGGTATTTGAAAAACTGTTTTTT	-	15	-	TRBV7-6	TRBJ1-4
CASSLDGDQETQYF	TGTGCCAGCAGCTTAGACGGAGACCAAGAGACCCAGTACTTC	-	14	-	TRBV11-3	TRBJ2-5
CASRATGGRYGYTF	TGTGCCAGCCGAGCGACAGGGGGCAGGTATGGCTACACCTTC	TRBD1	14	-	TRBV25-1	TRBJ1-2
CASSQDLSLAYEQYF	TGCGCCAGCAGCCAAGATTTATCACTAGCCTACGAGCAGTACTTC	-	15	-	TRBV4-1	TRBJ2-7
CASSLAAGLGEQYF	TGTGCCAGCAGCTTAGCGGCAGGGTTAGGGGAGCAGTACTTC	-	14	-	TRBV7-8	TRBJ2-7
CAWNQQISGANVLTF	TGTGCCTGGAATCAACAGATCTCTGGGGCCAACGTCCTGACTTTC	-	15	once	TRBV30	TRBJ2-6
CAISEGLAGNEQFF	TGTGCCATCAGTGAGGGACTAGCGGGAAATGAGCAGTTCTTC	TRBD2	14	-	TRBV10-3	TRBJ2-1
CASTRTGPNYGYTF	TGTGCCAGCACTAGGACAGGGCCAAACTATGGCTACACCTTC	TRBD1	14	-	TRBV6-1	TRBJ1-2
CASSLGRTGNQPQHF	TGTGCCAGCAGCTTAGGGAGAACAGGTAATCAGCCCCAGCATTTT	-	15	-	TRBV7-9	TRBJ1-5
CASSPGRTGNSYEQYF	TGTGCCAGCAGTCCCGGCAGGACAGGGAATTCCTACGAGCAGTACTTC	TRBD1	16	-	TRBV6-6	TRBJ2-7
CATSRELADTDTQYF	TGTGCCACCAGCAGAGAGCTAGCGGACACAGATACGCAGTATTTT	TRBD2	15	-	TRBV15	TRBJ2-3
CASNAGPSLRPQHF	TGTGCCAGTAACGCAGGCCCGTCACTTAGGCCCCAGCATTTT	-	14	few	TRBV19	TRBJ1-5
CASRRTSTYNEQFF	TGTGCCAGCAGAAGGACTAGCACATACAATGAGCAGTTCTTC	TRBD2	14	-	TRBV6-1	TRBJ2-1
CASSLRGTGGTYNEQFF	TGCGCCAGCAGCTTGAGGGGTACAGGGGGCACGTACAATGAGCAGTTCTTC	TRBD1	17	-	TRBV5-1	TRBJ2-1
CASSSFAGGMSTQYF	TGTGCCAGCAGCTCCTTTGCGGGGGGGATGTCAACGCAGTATTTT	TRBD2	15	once	TRBV7-3	TRBJ2-3
CACLLDLAGSYNEQFF	TGTGCCTGCCTCCTCGATCTAGCGGGCTCCTACAATGAGCAGTTCTTC	TRBD2	16	-	TRBV6-6	TRBJ2-1
CASSAISGRGAEQYF	TGTGCCAGCAGCGCCATTAGCGGGAGGGGCGCCGAGCAGTACTTC	TRBD2	15	-	TRBV5-4	TRBJ2-7
CASSQWGTEAFF	TGTGCCAGTAGTCAATGGGGGACTGAAGCTTTCTTT	-	12	-	TRBV19	TRBJ1-1
CASSRGGAVVASPLHF	TGTGCCAGCAGCAGAGGTGGGGCCGTGGTGGCTTCACCCCTCCACTTT	-	16	once	TRBV13	TRBJ1-6
CASSTSDRSTEAFF	-	-	14	-	TRBV6-6	TRBJ1-1
CASSHSGGQETQYF	TGTGCCAGCAGTCACTCCGGGGGGCAAGAGACCCAGTACTTC	TRBD2	14	-	TRBV7-2	TRBJ2-5
CASSLGSGDGAGRQFF	TGTGCCAGCAGCTTAGGAAGCGGGGATGGCGCGGGACGGCAGTTCTTC	TRBD2	16	-	TRBV7-6	TRBJ2-1
CASSSYGNTEAFF	TGTGCCAGCAGCTCTTACGGGAACACTGAAGCTTTCTTT	-	13	once	TRBV7-9	TRBJ1-1
CASSSGGYRTEAFF	TGTGCCAGCTCATCCGGGGGTTATCGCACTGAAGCTTTCTTT	-	14	-	TRBV18	TRBJ1-1
CASSPLGGINSYNEQFF	TGTGCCAGCAGCCCACTCGGGGGCATAAACTCCTACAATGAGCAGTTCTTC	-	17	-	TRBV7-9	TRBJ2-1
CASSLRGANTGELFF	TGTGCCAGCAGCTTAAGGGGGGCTAACACCGGGGAGCTGTTTTTT	-	15	-	TRBV7-3	TRBJ2-2
CASSPRGVRDSYNEQFF	TGTGCCAGCAGCCCCCGAGGGGTCCGGGACTCCTACAATGAGCAGTTCTTC	-	17	-	TRBV9	TRBJ2-1
CASSLDGESPLHF	TGCGCCAGCAGCTTGGACGGGGAGTCACCCCTCCACTTT	-	13	-	TRBV5-1	TRBJ1-6
CASSVDSSNYGYTF	TGTGCCAGCAGCGTCGACAGCTCTAACTATGGCTACACCTTC	-	14	-	TRBV9	TRBJ1-2
CASSLAQRDTEAFF	TGTGCCAGCAGCTTAGCGCAGAGGGACACTGAAGCTTTCTTT	-	14	-	TRBV7-9	TRBJ1-1
CSGGDEKLFF	TGCAGCGGGGGTGATGAAAAACTGTTTTTT	-	10	-	TRBV29-1	TRBJ1-4
CAWRIISPDTQYF	TGTGCCTGGAGAATCATTAGCCCAGATACGCAGTATTTT	-	13	-	TRBV30	TRBJ2-3
CSVPPGLNEQFF	TGCAGCGTGCCACCGGGTCTGAATGAGCAGTTCTTC	-	12	-	TRBV29-1	TRBJ2-1
CASRTPPPRTYEQYF	TGTGCCAGCAGAACACCCCCCCCGCGGACCTACGAGCAGTACTTC	-	15	once	TRBV6-4	TRBJ2-7
CASSSYGGGTEAFF	TGTGCCAGCAGTTCCTACGGGGGGGGGACTGAAGCTTTCTTT	-	14	-	TRBV6-6	TRBJ1-1
CASSEEHPASGGISEQFF	TGTGCCAGCAGTGAAGAACACCCGGCTAGCGGGGGGATTAGTGAGCAGTTCTTC	TRBD2	18	once	TRBV2	TRBJ2-1
CASSDTGNTGELFF	TGTGCCAGCAGTGACACCGGAAACACCGGGGAGCTGTTTTTT	-	14	-	TRBV6-5	TRBJ2-2
CASSSKRRYNEQFF	TGTGCCAGCAGCTCCAAGCGGCGCTACAATGAGCAGTTCTTC	-	14	-	TRBV9	TRBJ2-1
CAAGPLNEQFF	TGTGCCGCCGGCCCCCTCAATGAGCAGTTCTTC	-	11	-	TRBV10-3	TRBJ2-1
CASREQGMGTDTQYF	TGTGCCAGCAGAGAACAGGGGATGGGCACAGATACGCAGTATTTT	TRBD1	15	once	TRBV6-1	TRBJ2-3
CASSFVGARGYEQFF	TGTGCCAGCAGTTTTGTGGGCGCGAGAGGCTATGAGCAGTTCTTC	-	15	few	TRBV28	TRBJ2-1
CASSYGTSTEAFF	TGTGCCAGCAGTTACGGGACTAGCACTGAAGCTTTCTTT	-	13	once	TRBV6-5	TRBJ1-1
CASSRTGRDDTQYF	TGTGCCAGCAGCCGGACAGGGCGGGATGATACGCAGTATTTT	TRBD1	14	many	TRBV11-2	TRBJ2-3
CASSLGDRDRGTQYF	TGCGCCAGCAGCTTGGGGGACAGAGATCGTGGGACCCAGTACTTC	TRBD1	15	-	TRBV5-1	TRBJ2-5
CASTSLFPYEQYF	TGTGCCAGCACCTCCTTATTCCCCTACGAGCAGTACTTC	-	13	-	TRBV6-1	TRBJ2-7